One sample yielded the 10 T cell receptor beta chains listed below, sequenced in a study of shared clonotypes between healthy human individuals. Some clones are missing from TCRdb's copy, which holds only in-frame ones; the method was immunoSEQ multiplex PCR. Altogether around 1,000,000 clones are present, roughly 80% being singletons, with the ten largest covering 0.89%. Sequenced: memory CD4+ T cells from PBMCs. Subset indicated: CD45RA-negative fraction. The receptors here all came from a man aged 18 to 30 in good health. Some clones in this sample may be carry-over from other donors' samples.

V gene TRBV30 combines with J gene TRBJ2-7; no clear D. Trimming removed 2 bases from V and 4 bases from J, with 18 bases in between. Germline CDR1 GTSNPN, CDR2 SVGIG (reference sequence). CDR3 length equals 15 residues. The CDR3 nucleotides read TGTGCCTGGAGTCTCCGCCCGGCTAGGAAATACGAGCAGTACTTC. The encoded protein is CAWSLRPARKYEQYF.

The chain recombines TRBV2 with TRBJ1-1; 7 positions match TRBD1. The J segment lost 4 bases and the V segment lost 11 bases, leaving 4 bases of the junction unmatched. Germline CDR1 reads SNHLY; CDR2 reads FYNNEI. CDR3 size: 11 residues. CDR3 sequence (DNA): TGTGCCGAGGCAGGGGGCACTGAAGCTTTCTTT. Its translation is CAEAGGTEAFF.

CDR3 sequence: CAWTQISGKQETQYF. CDR3 DNA: TGTGCCTGGACTCAGATTAGCGGGAAACAAGAGACCCAGTACTTC. V and J are TRBV30 and TRBJ2-5, with 8 bases aligning to TRBD2. CDR1 is GTSNPN and CDR2 is SVGIG in the germline V gene (reference sequence). V was clipped by 4 bases and J by 2 bases; unmatched bases: 9. The CDR3 is made up of 15 amino acids.

The rearrangement joins TRBV7-8 to TRBJ1-2; no clear D. CDR3 size: 15 residues. Deletions cut 3 bases from V and 7 bases from J, with 18 bases between. The germline gives CDR1 SGHVS, CDR2 FQNEAQ. Here the CDR3 DNA reads TGTGCCAGCAGCTTGGATTCGCGGAATGGTGTTGGCTACACCTTC. Its translation: CASSLDSRNGVGYTF.

This clone was seen once. The V gene is TRBV9, the J gene TRBJ2-1; the D is unclear. Germline V gene lookup returns CDR1 SGDLS and CDR2 YYNGEE. This CDR3 has 15 amino acids. V lost 1 base, J lost 1 base, and 9 bases lay in between. The CDR3 here is CASSVRAGSYNEQFF. For the CDR3, the DNA is TGTGCCAGCAGCGTACGGGCAGGATCCTACAATGAGCAGTTCTTC.

The chain carries TRBV27 and TRBJ1-2, with D possibly matching TRBD1 (6 bases). V dropped 5 bases and J dropped 8 bases, with 12 bases sitting between them. The CDR3 loop spans 12 amino acids. CDR1 MNHEY and CDR2 SMNVEV come from the germline V gene (reference sequence). Here the CDR3 DNA reads TGTGCCAGCAGTCAAACAGGGACCGGCTACACCTTC. Translation: CASSQTGTGYTF.

The J gene is TRBJ2-7, the V gene TRBV5-1; D unresolved. The V end lost 1 base, the J end lost 7 bases, and 12 bases lay between the germline ends. The CDR3 is 13 residues long. Germline V lookup: CDR1 SGHRS, CDR2 YFSETQ. The CDR3: CASSLRGAGEQYF. DNA for the CDR3: TGCGCCAGCAGCTTGCGTGGAGCTGGGGAGCAGTACTTC. Variable domain in full (rest from reference TRBV5-1 and TRBJ2-7): KAGVTQTPRYLIKTRGQQVTLSCSPISGHRSVSWYQQTPGQGLQFLFEYFSETQRNKGNFPGRFSGRQFSNSRSEMNVSTLELGDSALYLCASSLRGAGEQYFGPGTRLTVT.

Only a few counts were recorded for this clone. V gene TRBV11-1 combines with J gene TRBJ2-5, with 10 bases aligning to TRBD2. CDR1 is SGHAT and CDR2 is FQDESV in the germline V gene (reference sequence). The J segment lost 5 bases and the V segment lost 2 bases, leaving 5 bases of the junction unmatched. The CDR3 covers 15 residues. In nucleotides, the CDR3 is TGTGCCAGCAGCTTATCTAGCGGGAGATCTGAGACCCAGTACTTC. This translates into CASSLSSGRSETQYF.

This chain connects TRBV20-1 to TRBJ2-5; possibly TRBD2 for D (5 bases). The V end was cut by 7 bases, the J end by 7 bases, with 13 bases between. CDR1 is DFQATT, CDR2 SNEGSKA, per germline (reference sequence). The CDR3 is 11 amino acids. The DNA for the CDR3 is TGCAGTGGTTCCCAGGCGGGGACCCAGTACTTC. The encoded protein is CSGSQAGTQYF.

The rearrangement uses TRBV2 and TRBJ1-4; D is ambiguous. The germline V gene encodes CDR1 SNHLY and CDR2 FYNNEI. Deletions cut 3 bases from V and 10 bases from J, with 12 bases between. The CDR3 has 13 amino acids. Here the CDR3 reads CASSDRQLGKLFF. For the CDR3, the DNA is TGTGCCAGCAGTGATAGGCAGCTCGGAAAACTGTTTTTT.